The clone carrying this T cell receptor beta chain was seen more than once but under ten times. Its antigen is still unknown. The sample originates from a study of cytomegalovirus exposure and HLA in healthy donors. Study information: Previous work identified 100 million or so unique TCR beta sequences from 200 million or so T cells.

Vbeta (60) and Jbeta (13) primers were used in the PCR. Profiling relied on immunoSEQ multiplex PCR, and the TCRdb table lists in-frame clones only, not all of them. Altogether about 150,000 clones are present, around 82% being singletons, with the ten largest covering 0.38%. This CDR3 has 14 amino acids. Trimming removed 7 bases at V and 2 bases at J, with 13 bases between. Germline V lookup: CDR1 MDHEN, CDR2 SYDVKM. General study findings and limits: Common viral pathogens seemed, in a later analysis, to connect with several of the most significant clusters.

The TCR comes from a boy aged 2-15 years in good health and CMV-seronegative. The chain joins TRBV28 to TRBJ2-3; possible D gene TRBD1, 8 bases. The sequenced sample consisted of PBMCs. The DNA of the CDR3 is TGTGCCAGCATACAGGGGGGGTCCACAGATACGCAGTATTTT. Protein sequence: CASIQGGSTDTQYF.